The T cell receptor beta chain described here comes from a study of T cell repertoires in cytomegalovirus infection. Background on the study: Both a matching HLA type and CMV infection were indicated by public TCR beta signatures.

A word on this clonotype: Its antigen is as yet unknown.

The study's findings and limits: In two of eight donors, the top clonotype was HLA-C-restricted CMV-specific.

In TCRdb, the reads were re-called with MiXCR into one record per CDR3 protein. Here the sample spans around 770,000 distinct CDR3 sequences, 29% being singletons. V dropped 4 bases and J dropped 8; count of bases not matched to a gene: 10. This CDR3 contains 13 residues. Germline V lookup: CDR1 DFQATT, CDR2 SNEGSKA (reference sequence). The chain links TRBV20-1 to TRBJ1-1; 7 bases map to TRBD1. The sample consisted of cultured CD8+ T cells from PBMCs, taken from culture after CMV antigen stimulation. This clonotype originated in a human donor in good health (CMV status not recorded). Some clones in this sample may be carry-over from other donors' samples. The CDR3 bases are TGCAGTGCTATTCCGGGACAGAACAGAGAAGCTTTCTTT. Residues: CSAIPGQNREAFF.